These 29 T cell receptor beta chains originate from one sample sequenced in a study of regulatory T cells in long-lasting Graves disease. Building of the TCR beta libraries involved iRepertoire HTBI primers and Arm-PCR of CDR3 regions. MiXCR, applied by TCRdb to the multiplex PCR reads, yields one record per CDR3 protein. Among about 660,000 distinct CDR3 sequences listed, approximately 31% were seen once. Described time point: persistent/refractory GD, antithyroid drugs over 5 years with positive TRAb. Construction of the TCR library relied on RNA isolated from PBMCs. The starting material was peripheral blood mononuclear cells (PBMCs), obtained when the disease was refractory, from a patient treated with antithyroid drugs. The receptors were sampled from a female donor with Graves disease.

The rearrangement joins TRBV11-2 to TRBJ2-7; D is undetermined. The CDR3 totals 12 residues. Germline assignment: CDR1 SGHAT and CDR2 FQNNGV. V dropped 4 bases and J dropped 3 bases, with 7 bases sitting between them. CDR3 amino acids: CASSSMLYEQYF. CDR3 coding DNA: TGTGCCAGCAGCTCTATGCTCTACGAGCAGTACTTC.

This clonotype was seen once. V and J are TRBV5-1 and TRBJ1-1; 10 bases line up with TRBD1. V dropped 6 bases and J dropped 5; count of bases not matched to a gene: 7. The length of the CDR3 is 14 residues. Germline V lookup: CDR1 SGHRS, CDR2 YFSETQ. CDR3 coding DNA: TGCGCCAGCAACTTCGGACAGGGGGGGACTGAAGCTTTCTTT. Protein: CASNFGQGGTEAFF.

This clonotype has only a few counts. This sequence joins TRBV28 and TRBJ1-1; 12 bases agree with TRBD1. Germline lookup yields CDR1 MDHEN and CDR2 SYDVKM. The CDR3 length is 14 residues. The V gene end was trimmed by 6 bases and the J gene end by 8 bases; junction bases not matched to a gene: 7. This CDR3 reads CASRRDRGPSEAFF. CDR3 coding DNA: TGTGCCAGCAGAAGGGACAGGGGGCCGTCCGAAGCTTTCTTT.

The chain links TRBV27 to TRBJ2-7; unclear D gene. This CDR3 is built from 14 residues. The germline V gene has CDR1 MNHEY and CDR2 SMNVEV (reference sequence). Trimming cost V 3 bases and J 2 bases, with 11 bases left between them. The CDR3 region has the DNA TGTGCCAGCAGTTTTCGAACGGCCACCTACGAGCAGTACTTC. The encoded protein is CASSFRTATYEQYF.

The V gene is TRBV24-1, the J gene TRBJ2-1; D may be TRBD2 (5 bases). The CDR3 consists of 13 residues. Per the germline V gene, CDR1 is KGHDR and CDR2 is SFDVKD. Deletions cut 9 bases from V and 2 bases from J, with 10 bases between. The CDR3: CATGEGPYNEQFF. The CDR3 DNA sequence: TGTGCCACCGGAGAGGGCCCCTACAATGAGCAGTTCTTC.

The V gene is TRBV19, the J gene TRBJ1-1, with 9 nucleotides matching TRBD1. V shed 3 bases and J 5 bases; nucleotides not matched to a gene: 4. CDR3 size: 14 residues. Germline V gene sequence: CDR1 LNHDA, CDR2 SQIVND (reference sequence). In DNA form, the CDR3 reads TGTGCCAGTAGTATGGACAGGGGAGGGACTGAAGCTTTCTTT. It yields the protein CASSMDRGGTEAFF.

This chain joins TRBV25-1 and TRBJ2-7; no clear D. Germline V lookup: CDR1 MGHDK, CDR2 SYGVNS. CDR3 size: 11 residues. V gave up 3 bases and J gave up 6 bases, with 6 bases separating them. This CDR3 is CASSDALEQYF. The CDR3 region has the DNA TGTGCCAGCAGTGATGCCCTCGAGCAGTACTTC.

The rearrangement links TRBV25-1 to TRBJ2-6, with D tentatively TRBD2 (5 bases). In germline, CDR1 is MGHDK, CDR2 SYGVNS. CDR3 length: 17 amino acids. V dropped 1 base and J dropped 4 bases, with 14 bases sitting between them. CDR3 loop: CASSEWPRGSGANVLTF. CDR3 nucleotide sequence: TGTGCCAGCAGTGAATGGCCCCGGGGATCGGGGGCCAACGTCCTGACTTTC.

The V and J genes are TRBV7-2 and TRBJ2-7; TRBD2 agrees at 8 bases. Losses at the gene ends were 5 bases for V and 4 bases for J; bases not matched to a gene: 16. From germline, CDR1 is SGHTA and CDR2 FQGNSA. The CDR3 consists of 17 residues. The CDR3 reads CASSLGPASSGSYEQYF. Here the CDR3 DNA reads TGTGCCAGCAGCCTTGGACCCGCCTCAAGCGGGAGTTACGAGCAGTACTTC.

This clonotype was counted between two and nine times. The gene calls are TRBV29-1 and TRBJ2-7, with D possibly matching TRBD2 (6 bases). The V end lost 7 bases, the J end lost 2 bases, and 15 bases lay between the germline ends. Germline loops: CDR1 SQVTM, CDR2 ANQGSEA. This CDR3 is built from 13 residues. CDR3 sequence reads: CSGSSGFPYEQYF. Written as DNA, the CDR3 is TGCAGCGGGTCGAGCGGGTTCCCCTACGAGCAGTACTTC.

V gene TRBV7-6 combines with J gene TRBJ2-7; D possibly corresponds to TRBD1 (5 bases). The germline V and J ends were trimmed by 0 bases and 3 bases, with 12 bases remaining between them. This CDR3 spans 15 amino acids. Germline V gene sequence: CDR1 SGHVS, CDR2 FNYEAQ. The CDR3 sequence: CASSLAQGSGYEQYF. The CDR3 nucleotides read TGTGCCAGCAGCTTAGCGCAGGGATCAGGCTACGAGCAGTACTTC.

The chain carries TRBV18 and TRBJ2-7; D unclear. V lost 5 bases and J lost 7, with 12 bases in between. The CDR3 contains 12 residues. Germline V gene lookup returns CDR1 KGHSH and CDR2 LQKENI. The CDR3 coding sequence is TGTGCCAGCTCAGACACCCGTTTGGAGCAGTACTTC. Encoded protein: CASSDTRLEQYF.

About this clonotype itself: A much larger clone lies a single base off, so this may be a read error. This chain joins TRBV5-1 and TRBJ1-5, with a weak D call TRBD1 (6 bases). CDR1 and CDR2 (germline): SGHRS, YFSETQ. V was cut by 4 bases and J by 6 bases, with 17 bases left in between. This CDR3 contains 15 residues. The chain's CDR3 is CASSPLGGVGQPQHF. CDR3 nucleotide sequence: TGCGCCAGCAGCCCCTTAGGGGGGGTTGGTCAGCCCCAGCATTTT.

This chain uses TRBV11-2 with TRBJ1-1; D gene ambiguous. The CDR3 has 12 amino acids. CDR1 SGHAT and CDR2 FQNNGV come from the germline V gene. Trimming left V 1 base short and J 10 bases short, with 10 bases between. The CDR3: CASSLGSAAAFF. The CDR3 DNA is TGTGCCAGCAGCTTAGGGTCCGCCGCAGCTTTCTTT. The full variable domain, rest sourced from reference TRBV11-2 and TRBJ1-1, is EAGVAQSPRYKIIEKRQSVAFWCNPISGHATLYWYQQILGQGPKLLIQFQNNGVVDDSQLPKDRFSAERLKGVDSTLKIQPAKLEDSAVYLCASSLGSAAAFFGQGTRLTVV.

This clonotype has a handful of counts. The gene calls are TRBV6-2 or TRBV6-3 and TRBJ1-2; D is perhaps TRBD1 (5 bases). The CDR3 is 14 amino acids. The V gene lost 2 bases and the J gene lost 2 bases, with 9 bases spanning the gap. Germline V gives CDR1 MNHEY, CDR2 SVGEGT. The CDR3 loop is CASSYRDGNYGYTF. CDR3 bases: TGTGCCAGCAGTTACCGGGACGGGAACTATGGCTACACCTTC.

The chain carries TRBV25-1 and TRBJ2-5, with 8 positions matching TRBD1. Unmatched junction bases numbered 6, after V lost 1 base and J lost 8 bases. The CDR3 consists of 14 residues. The germline gives CDR1 MGHDK, CDR2 SYGVNS. The CDR3 is CASSEFGQGVTQYF. The CDR3 DNA follows: TGTGCCAGCAGTGAATTTGGACAGGGCGTCACCCAGTACTTC.

The sample holds a few counts of this clonotype. This chain links TRBV27 with TRBJ1-2, with a possible D match to TRBD1 (5 bases). Deletions cut 3 bases from V and 4 bases from J, with 12 bases between. CDR3 length: 14 amino acids. Germline V gene sequence: CDR1 MNHEY, CDR2 SMNVEV (reference sequence). DNA for the CDR3: TGTGCCAGCAGTTTTCAGTGGGGCCGCTATGGCTACACCTTC. As protein: CASSFQWGRYGYTF.

The chain employs TRBV20-1 and TRBJ2-7; D not resolved. Germline CDR1 and CDR2: DFQATT and SNEGSKA (reference sequence). Deletions cut 0 bases from V and 4 bases from J, with 22 bases between. The length of the CDR3 is 17 residues. Here the CDR3 DNA reads TGCAGTGCTAGAGACCGGCCTGGTTGGGGTAAAGAATACGAGCAGTACTTC. Translation gives CSARDRPGWGKEYEQYF.

This clonotype has just a few counts. The chain's CDR3 is CASSLEGGLAYTLWTGELFF. The CDR3 DNA sequence: TGTGCCAGCAGTTTAGAGGGGGGACTAGCTTATACCCTGTGGACCGGGGAGCTGTTTTTT. The chain has TRBV12-3 or TRBV12-4 and TRBJ2-2, with 9 positions matching TRBD2. The CDR3 extends over 20 amino acids. V was clipped by 1 base and J by 5 bases; unmatched bases: 17.

The chain recombines TRBV5-6 with TRBJ1-2, with a possible D match to TRBD1 (5 bases). Germline assignment: CDR1 SGHDT and CDR2 YYEEEE. V was pared by 0 bases and J by 8 bases, with 11 bases between. This CDR3 is 13 amino acids long. CDR3 DNA: TGTGCCAGCAGCTTGGTGGCAGGGAAGGGCTACACCTTC. Its translation: CASSLVAGKGYTF.

The rearrangement links TRBV5-1 to TRBJ1-4; possibly TRBD1 for D (6 bases). This CDR3 has 16 residues. The germline V and J ends were trimmed by 4 bases and 0 bases, with 13 bases remaining between them. Germline V gives CDR1 SGHRS, CDR2 YFSETQ. The CDR3 nucleotides are TGCGCCAGCAGCACGACAGGCCTCTCAACTAATGAAAAACTGTTTTTT. It specifies CASSTTGLSTNEKLFF.

The chain combines TRBV28 with TRBJ1-2; possible D gene TRBD1, 6 bases. Per the germline V gene, CDR1 is MDHEN and CDR2 is SYDVKM. Trimming cost V 5 bases and J 4 bases, with 14 bases left between them. CDR3 length equals 14 residues. The CDR3 DNA follows: TGTGCCAGCAGTGACAGGACTACTGGCTATGGCTACACCTTC. Its protein is CASSDRTTGYGYTF.

The rearrangement uses TRBV2 and TRBJ2-1; D gene ambiguous. The germline V gene has CDR1 SNHLY and CDR2 FYNNEI. CDR3 length equals 11 residues. The V gene lost 7 bases and the J gene lost 4 bases, with 5 bases spanning the gap. The CDR3 sequence is CASTGYNEQFF. CDR3 nucleotides: TGTGCCAGCACAGGATACAATGAGCAGTTCTTC.

This clonotype was recorded a few times. The V gene is TRBV5-1, the J gene TRBJ1-1; TRBD1 matches 7 bases. This CDR3 spans 12 amino acids. The germline CDR1 and CDR2 sequences are SGHRS and YFSETQ. Trimming removed 4 bases from V and 8 bases from J; junction bases left unmatched: 5. This chain's CDR3 is CASSASRGEAFF. DNA for the CDR3: TGCGCCAGCAGCGCATCCAGGGGGGAAGCTTTCTTT.

The chain has TRBV29-1 and TRBJ1-1; no clear D gene. Between the trimmed V and J ends, which lost 0 bases and 1 base, there was a span of 6 bases. CDR1 SQVTM and CDR2 ANQGSEA come from the germline V gene. This CDR3 spans 13 amino acids. CDR3 protein: CSVEDVRNTEAFF. The DNA of the CDR3 is TGCAGCGTTGAAGATGTGAGGAACACTGAAGCTTTCTTT.

This clonotype was observed many times. J is TRBJ2-6 and V is TRBV11-2; D is uncertain. Trimming stripped 1 base from V and 2 bases from J, with 9 bases between. This CDR3 spans 16 amino acids. Germline assignment: CDR1 SGHAT and CDR2 FQNNGV. The CDR3 protein is CASSLVDFPGANVLTF. In nucleotides, the CDR3 is TGTGCCAGCAGCTTAGTCGACTTCCCTGGGGCCAACGTCCTGACTTTC. The complete variable domain, with remaining parts taken from reference TRBV11-2 and TRBJ2-6, reads EAGVAQSPRYKIIEKRQSVAFWCNPISGHATLYWYQQILGQGPKLLIQFQNNGVVDDSQLPKDRFSAERLKGVDSTLKIQPAKLEDSAVYLCASSLVDFPGANVLTFGAGSRLTVL.

The gene calls are TRBV7-9 and TRBJ1-2, with 7 bases identical to TRBD1. There are 15 residues in the CDR3. The germline gives CDR1 SEHNR, CDR2 FQNEAQ (reference sequence). The junction had 5 bases not matched to a gene; V was cut back by 0 bases and J by 4 bases. CDR3 nucleotides: TGTGCCAGCAGCTTAGCGCTCGGGACAGTCTATGGCTACACCTTC. This translates into CASSLALGTVYGYTF.

This clonotype was picked up many times. This chain joins TRBV20-1 and TRBJ1-4, with 8 bases fitting TRBD1. The germline CDR1 and CDR2 sequences are DFQATT and SNEGSKA (reference sequence). The CDR3 extends over 14 amino acids. After removal of 6 bases from V and 4 bases from J, the junction contained 7 bases not matched to a gene. CDR3 sequence: CSAQGQAYNEKLFF. DNA of the CDR3: TGCAGTGCCCAGGGACAGGCCTATAATGAAAAACTGTTTTTT.

This clonotype was detected ten times or more. V and J are TRBV28 and TRBJ1-2; possible D gene TRBD1, 5 bases. The germline V and J ends were trimmed by 3 bases and 0 bases, with 17 bases remaining between them. The length of the CDR3 is 17 residues. CDR1 and CDR2 (germline): MDHEN, SYDVKM. The CDR3 nucleotides read TGTGCCAGCAGTTTGATTAGGAGAGGGGACCCTAACTATGGCTACACCTTC. Its protein is CASSLIRRGDPNYGYTF.